This entry lists 13 T cell receptor beta chains sequenced from one sample in a study of regulatory T cells in long-lasting Graves disease. TCR beta libraries were built with iRepertoire HTBI primers and Arm-PCR of CDR3 regions. One entry per CDR3 protein, called by TCRdb with MiXCR from the multiplex PCR reads. The table records about 430,000 distinct CDR3 sequences, around 16% of them present only once. The sample's time point: newly diagnosed GD, antithyroid drugs for less than 3 months. After RNA was extracted from PBMCs, the TCR library was made from it. These records were also assigned to another study, of T cells in Graves' hyperthyroidism and ophthalmopathy.

The specimen comprised peripheral blood mononuclear cells (PBMCs), sampled at new diagnosis, from a patient treated with antithyroid drugs. These receptor sequences come from a woman in her thirties or forties with Graves disease.

This clonotype showed up many times. In DNA form, the CDR3 reads TGTGCCAGCAGCTTGGGCCCGCTTCTCAGCGGGGGGGTTGGAGATACGCAGTATTTT. As protein: CASSLGPLLSGGVGDTQYF. V is TRBV27 and J is TRBJ2-3; 10 positions match TRBD2. This CDR3 contains 19 residues. Unmatched junction bases numbered 20, after V lost 6 bases and J lost 5 bases. CDR1 is MNHEY and CDR2 is SMNVEV in the germline V gene (reference sequence).

Ten or more counts support this clonotype. V is TRBV3-1 and J is TRBJ2-7; no clear D gene. Germline V gives CDR1 LGHDT, CDR2 YNNKEL (reference sequence). Between the trimmed V and J ends, which lost 0 bases and 0 bases, there was a span of 9 bases. The length of the CDR3 is 15 residues. The CDR3 loop reads CASSQDPVTSYEQYF. The CDR3 DNA sequence: TGTGCCAGCAGCCAAGATCCGGTAACCTCCTACGAGCAGTACTTC.

This clonotype was counted at least ten times. This rearrangement joins TRBV10-3 to TRBJ1-1; a weak D match, TRBD1 (5 bases). The germline V gene encodes CDR1 ENHRY and CDR2 SYGVKD. Between the trimmed V and J ends, which lost 0 bases and 4 bases, there was a span of 12 bases. This CDR3 is 15 amino acids long. The CDR3 reads CAISESGGRGTEAFF. For the CDR3, the DNA is TGTGCCATCAGTGAGTCGGGGGGAAGGGGCACTGAAGCTTTCTTT.

This clonotype was detected ten times or more. The gene calls are TRBV11-3 and TRBJ2-5; TRBD2 is a possible D gene (6 bases). CDR3 length equals 17 residues. CDR1 is SGHNT, CDR2 YENEEA, per germline. With 0 bases removed from V and 0 bases from J, the gap between germline ends came to 14 bases. The chain's CDR3 is CASSLEGLALYQETQYF. The DNA for the CDR3 is TGTGCCAGCAGCTTAGAAGGGCTAGCGTTGTACCAAGAGACCCAGTACTTC.

This clonotype was counted at least ten times. V and J are TRBV11-3 and TRBJ2-2; weak D call: TRBD2 (5 bases). The V end lost 0 bases, the J end lost 5 bases, and 13 bases lay between the germline ends. This CDR3 region has 16 residues. In germline, CDR1 is SGHNT, CDR2 YENEEA. As DNA, the CDR3 is TGTGCCAGCAGCTTAGATTTGACGGGATGGACCGGGGAGCTGTTTTTT. Residues: CASSLDLTGWTGELFF.

The sample holds a few counts of this clonotype. A much larger clone lies one base from this, so it may be a read error. The chain combines TRBV4-1 with TRBJ1-6; TRBD1 matches 7 bases. Germline values: CDR1 MGHRA, CDR2 YSYEKL. This CDR3 comprises 14 residues. CDR3 DNA sequence: TGCGCCAGCAGCCAAGCAGGGGGAAATTCACCCCCCCACTTT. Translating gives CASSQAGGNSPPHF.

The table lists this clonotype with many counts. The chain is built from TRBV28 and TRBJ2-7; D perhaps matches TRBD2 (6 bases). Trimming removed 6 bases at V and 2 bases at J, with 14 bases between. The CDR3 has 14 amino acids. From germline, CDR1 is MDHEN and CDR2 SYDVKM. The CDR3 region has the DNA TGTGCCAGCAGACTTAGCGGAGGGGCCTACGAGCAGTACTTC. The encoded protein is CASRLSGGAYEQYF.

This clonotype was counted many times. J is TRBJ1-2 and V is TRBV2; no firm D call. CDR1 and CDR2 (germline): SNHLY, FYNNEI. This CDR3 is built from 11 residues. V lost 9 bases to trimming and J lost 1 base, with 6 bases between them. CDR3 in DNA: TGTGCCAGTACAGTTAACTATGGCTACACCTTC. It specifies CASTVNYGYTF.

The sample holds many counts of this clonotype. An end of the junction does not agree with germline; a read error may underlie this. This chain joins TRBV6-1 and TRBJ1-1; no reliable D call. Germline-derived CDR1 and CDR2 are MNHNS and SASEGT. This CDR3 is 12 amino acids long. CDR3 DNA: TGCGCCAGCAGTGAGGGGAACACTGAAGCTTTCTTT. Translated, it gives CASSEGNTEAFF.

A few counts support this clonotype. The chain joins TRBV10-3 to TRBJ1-4, with D uncertain. CDR1 and CDR2 (germline): ENHRY, SYGVKD. Trimming left V 0 bases short and J 4 bases short, with 15 bases between. This CDR3 comprises 17 residues. CDR3 protein: CAISESDPPGHNEKLFF. The DNA of the CDR3 is TGTGCCATCAGTGAGTCCGATCCCCCCGGTCATAATGAAAAACTGTTTTTT.

At least ten counts were recorded for this clonotype. V is TRBV11-2 and J is TRBJ2-7; no reliable D call. The CDR3 has 15 amino acids. The germline gives CDR1 SGHAT, CDR2 FQNNGV. Trimming took 1 base from V and 0 from J, leaving 10 bases between them. This CDR3 reads CASSLGSAASYEQYF. The CDR3 DNA reads as TGTGCCAGCAGCTTAGGTTCGGCCGCCTCCTACGAGCAGTACTTC.

To note about this clonotype: A clone one base away is much larger, so this may be a read error. The CDR3 reads CAISYSYPGLGQETQYF. The CDR3 coding sequence is TGTGCCATCAGTTACTCCTATCCCGGATTGGGGCAAGAGACCCAGTACTTC. V gene TRBV10-3 combines with J gene TRBJ2-5; D is ambiguous. V dropped 5 bases and J dropped 2 bases, with 21 bases sitting between them. CDR3 length: 17 amino acids. Germline V gene data show CDR1 as ENHRY and CDR2 as SYGVKD.

This clonotype appeared many times. The chain recombines TRBV11-2 with TRBJ1-1; possible D gene TRBD1, 6 bases. From germline, CDR1 is SGHAT and CDR2 FQNNGV. This CDR3 is 19 amino acids long. Between the trimmed V and J ends, which lost 2 bases and 3 bases, there was a span of 25 bases. In nucleotides, the CDR3 is TGTGCCAGCAGCTTAACGGGACAATGGGAATCGGTGGGGCACACTGAAGCTTTCTTT. Its protein is CASSLTGQWESVGHTEAFF.